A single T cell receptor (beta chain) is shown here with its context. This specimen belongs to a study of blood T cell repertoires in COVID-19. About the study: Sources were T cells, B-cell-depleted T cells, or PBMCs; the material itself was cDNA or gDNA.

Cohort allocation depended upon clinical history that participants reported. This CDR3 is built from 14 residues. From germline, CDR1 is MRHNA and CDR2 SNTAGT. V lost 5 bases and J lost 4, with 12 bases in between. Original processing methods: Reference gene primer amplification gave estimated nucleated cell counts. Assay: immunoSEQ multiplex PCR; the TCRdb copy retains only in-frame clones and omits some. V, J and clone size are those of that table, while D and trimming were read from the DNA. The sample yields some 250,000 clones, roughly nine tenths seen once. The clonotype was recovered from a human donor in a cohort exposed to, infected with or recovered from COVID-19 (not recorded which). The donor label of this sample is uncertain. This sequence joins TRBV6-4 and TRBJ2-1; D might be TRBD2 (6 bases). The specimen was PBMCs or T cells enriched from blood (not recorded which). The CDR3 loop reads CASSSGDLYNEQFF. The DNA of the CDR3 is TGTGCCAGCAGTTCGGGGGACCTATACAATGAGCAGTTCTTC.